Shown below are 10 T cell receptor beta chains from a single sample sequenced in a study of chemoradiotherapy in HPV16-positive cancers. The protocol was immunoSEQ multiplex PCR, while the TCRdb copy is restricted to in-frame clones and leaves out a portion. The profile shows around 22,000 clones, just under 95% of them singletons. The starting material was blood, obtained from a patient who underwent chemoradiotherapy. The receptors come from a human donor with HPV-associated anogenital cancer.

The chain uses TRBV19 and TRBJ1-1; tentatively, D is TRBD1 (6 bases). Trimming removed 5 bases at V and 3 bases at J, with 16 bases between. Germline V CDR1 and CDR2: LNHDA, SQIVND (reference sequence). CDR3 size: 15 residues. CDR3 DNA: TGTGCCAGTAGTTCCGCACAGGGTCGGTACACTGAAGCTTTCTTT. This encodes CASSSAQGRYTEAFF.

V gene TRBV29-1 combines with J gene TRBJ2-1, with a weak D call TRBD1 (6 bases). CDR3 size: 10 residues. Trimming took 8 bases from V and 5 from J, leaving 7 bases between them. Looked up from germline, CDR1 is SQVTM and CDR2 is ANQGSEA. The CDR3 DNA follows: TGCAGCTCAGGGGACAATGAGCAGTTCTTC. This codes for CSSGDNEQFF.

The chain couples TRBV7-6 to TRBJ1-3; TRBD1 matches 10 bases. From germline, CDR1 is SGHVS and CDR2 FNYEAQ. The length of the CDR3 is 18 residues. V dropped 0 bases and J dropped 2; count of bases not matched to a gene: 7. The chain's CDR3 is CASSLAHRGTGAGNTIYF. The CDR3 region has the DNA TGTGCCAGCAGCTTAGCCCATCGGGGGACAGGGGCTGGAAACACCATATATTTT.

The chain employs TRBV2 and TRBJ1-5; D possibly corresponds to TRBD1 (5 bases). The CDR3 spans 16 residues. Deletions cut 5 bases from V and 6 bases from J, with 20 bases between. Per germline, CDR1 SNHLY and CDR2 FYNNEI. The CDR3 is CASSLTGTFSVQPQHF. The CDR3 DNA is TGTGCCAGCAGTCTCACCGGGACGTTCAGTGTTCAGCCCCAGCATTTT. Combining the CDR3 with reference TRBV2 and TRBJ1-5 gives the whole variable domain EPEVTQTPSHQVTQMGQEVILRCVPISNHLYFYWYRQILGQKVEFLVSFYNNEISEKSEIFDDQFSVERPDGSNFTLKIRSTKLEDSAMYFCASSLTGTFSVQPQHFGDGTRLSIL.

CDR3 nucleotides: TGTGCCAGCAGTTACGACGGGGGGGAGCCCCAGCATTTT. As protein: CASSYDGGEPQHF. The gene calls are TRBV6-6 and TRBJ1-5; maybe TRBD1 (5 bases). The length of the CDR3 is 13 residues. Trimming stripped 2 bases from V and 8 bases from J, with 10 bases between. Germline V gives CDR1 MNHNY, CDR2 SVGAGI (reference sequence).

The V gene is TRBV2, the J gene TRBJ2-2, with a weak D call TRBD1 (5 bases). The CDR3 is 16 amino acids. In germline, CDR1 is SNHLY, CDR2 FYNNEI. The V and J ends lost 3 bases and 6 bases respectively, with 17 bases between them. The CDR3 here is CASSDVAGMVSGELFF. DNA for the CDR3: TGTGCCAGCAGTGATGTAGCAGGGATGGTATCCGGGGAGCTGTTTTTT.

The V gene is TRBV18, the J gene TRBJ2-3; no firm D call. CDR3 size: 14 residues. Trimming shortened V by 1 base and J by 3 bases, and 8 bases separated the two germline ends. Per germline, CDR1 KGHSH and CDR2 LQKENI. Here the CDR3 reads CASSPQVETDTQYF. In nucleotides, the CDR3 is TGTGCCAGCTCACCACAGGTAGAGACAGATACGCAGTATTTT.

The V call is TRBV4-1, the J call TRBJ1-6; D call uncertain. Trimming shortened V by 1 base and J by 10 bases, and 5 bases separated the two germline ends. This CDR3 spans 12 amino acids. Germline V gene lookup returns CDR1 MGHRA and CDR2 YSYEKL. The CDR3 loop reads CASSQGGSPLHF. Here the CDR3 DNA reads TGCGCCAGCAGCCAAGGAGGGTCACCCCTCCACTTT.

There are a few counts of this clone. The rearrangement links TRBV11-2 to TRBJ1-3; D ambiguous. Trimming removed 2 bases from V and 9 bases from J, with 2 bases in between. The germline V gene encodes CDR1 SGHAT and CDR2 FQNNGV. This CDR3 has 10 residues. CDR3 sequence reads: CASSLTTIYF. CDR3 sequence (DNA): TGTGCCAGCAGCTTAACCACCATATATTTT.

This sequence joins TRBV6-1 and TRBJ2-1; the match to TRBD2 covers 14 bases. This CDR3 is built from 19 residues. The V segment lost 1 base and the J segment 0 bases; nucleotides outside the gene matches: 5. The germline gives CDR1 MNHNS, CDR2 SASEGT. For the CDR3, the DNA is TGTGCCAGCAGTGAAGAGGGACTAGCGGGGGTCAACTCCTACAATGAGCAGTTCTTC. It yields the protein CASSEEGLAGVNSYNEQFF.